A single sample gave rise to the 32 T cell receptor beta chains below, sequenced in a study of T cell responses to AZD1222 COVID-19 vaccine. TCRdb's table, derived via immunoSEQ multiplex PCR, lists solely in-frame clones and lacks some. The repertoire holds 110,000 to 150,000 clones, with 80% to 95% as singletons. This material consisted of peripheral blood, taken on day 0 of AZD1222 vaccination. The receptors here all came from an adult in good health.

This sequence joins TRBV18 and TRBJ2-7, with 11 positions matching TRBD2. This CDR3 is 14 amino acids long. CDR1 and CDR2 from the germline V gene are KGHSH and LQKENI. Trimming at V came to 4 bases and at J to 6 bases, leaving 5 bases not matched to a gene. The CDR3 DNA reads as TGTGCCAGCTCACAAACTAGCGGGAGTCGCGAGCAGTACTTC. The encoded protein is CASSQTSGSREQYF.

The V and J genes are TRBV28 and TRBJ1-2; D remains unclear. CDR1 and CDR2 from the germline V gene are MDHEN and SYDVKM. V was trimmed by 0 bases and J by 2 bases, leaving 7 bases between them. The CDR3 is made up of 14 amino acids. The CDR3 DNA reads TGTGCCAGCAGTTTATGGGCGGGAAACTATGGCTACACCTTC. Protein sequence: CASSLWAGNYGYTF.

CDR3 loop: CASSGQGGGTYNEQFF. CDR3 nucleotide sequence: TGTGCCAGCAGCGGCCAAGGGGGGGGGACCTACAATGAGCAGTTCTTC. This chain connects TRBV7-8 to TRBJ2-1, with D tentatively TRBD2 (7 bases). The CDR3 has 16 amino acids. Trimming stripped 5 bases from V and 2 bases from J, with 16 bases between. Germline V gene sequence: CDR1 SGHVS, CDR2 FQNEAQ.

V and J are TRBV11-1 and TRBJ1-2; 7 nucleotides agree with TRBD1. V lost 6 bases, J lost 6 bases, and 7 bases stayed unmatched. Germline CDR1 reads SGHAT; CDR2 reads FQDESV (reference sequence). The CDR3 is 13 residues long. Here the CDR3 reads CASRPRTGHGYTF. CDR3 in DNA: TGTGCCAGCAGACCTAGGACAGGCCATGGCTACACCTTC. The full variable domain, with the rest looked up from reference TRBV11-1 and TRBJ1-2, is EAEVAQSPRYKITEKSQAVAFWCDPISGHATLYWYRQILGQGPELLVQFQDESVVDDSQLPKDRFSAERLKGVDSTLKIQPAELGDSAMYLCASRPRTGHGYTFGSGTRLTVV.

This clone was recorded once. The junction differs from germline at one of its ends, possibly a read error. The V gene is TRBV6-5, the J gene TRBJ1-1, with D perhaps TRBD1 (5 bases). Per the germline V gene, CDR1 is MNHEY and CDR2 is SVGAGI. The CDR3 extends over 15 amino acids. CDR3 loop: CASSDSGTGNTEAFF. The CDR3, as DNA: TGTGCCAGCAGTGACTCCGGGACTGGGAACACTGAAGCTTTCTTT.

The chain links TRBV12-3 or TRBV12-4 to TRBJ2-1; D is uncertain. This CDR3 is built from 13 residues. Trimming cost V 3 bases and J 7 bases, with 10 bases left between them. CDR3 protein: CASSLSLGNEQFF. Written as DNA, the CDR3 is TGTGCCAGCAGTTTGAGTCTGGGGAATGAGCAGTTCTTC.

The rearrangement uses TRBV29-1 and TRBJ2-2; D uncertain. This CDR3 has 13 residues. Germline V gene sequence: CDR1 SQVTM, CDR2 ANQGSEA. Written as DNA, the CDR3 is TGCAGACCTCGGTCCGGAAGTACCGGGGAGCTGTTTTTT. This translates into CRPRSGSTGELFF.

The chain uses TRBV5-1 and TRBJ2-1; the D gene is possibly TRBD1 (5 bases). Germline CDR1 SGHRS, CDR2 YFSETQ. The CDR3 length is 15 residues. The germline V and J ends were trimmed by 4 bases and 4 bases, with 15 bases remaining between them. The CDR3 sequence: CASSTESGYYNEQFF. As DNA, the CDR3 is TGCGCCAGCAGCACAGAATCAGGGTATTACAATGAGCAGTTCTTC.

The rearrangement links TRBV2 to TRBJ2-5, with 8 positions matching TRBD2. Germline trimming cut 3 bases from V and 7 bases from J; bases unmatched to any gene: 7. CDR1 SNHLY and CDR2 FYNNEI come from the germline V gene. The CDR3 is 14 amino acids. The CDR3 DNA reads as TGTGCCAGCAGTGACGGGGGGGCCGGGGTGACCCAGTACTTC. This codes for CASSDGGAGVTQYF.

V and J are TRBV5-1 and TRBJ1-6, with D unclear. V gave up 4 bases and J gave up 9 bases, with 17 bases separating them. Germline values: CDR1 SGHRS, CDR2 YFSETQ. The CDR3 spans 15 residues. The CDR3 DNA reads as TGCGCCAGCAGCCAATCGCCTCAGCGGGGTTCACCCCTCCACTTT. It specifies CASSQSPQRGSPLHF.

V gene TRBV6-5 combines with J gene TRBJ2-1; perhaps TRBD2 as D (5 bases). This CDR3 has 14 residues. The V end was cut by 6 bases, the J end by 7 bases, with 16 bases between. Germline values: CDR1 MNHEY, CDR2 SVGAGI. The CDR3 DNA reads TGTGCCAGCAGGTCCTTACGGGAAGGGAATGAGCAGTTCTTC. This sequence encodes CASRSLREGNEQFF.

The rearrangement uses TRBV6-2 or TRBV6-3 and TRBJ1-2; a weak D match, TRBD1 (5 bases). Germline CDR1 MNHEY, CDR2 SVGEGT. With 4 bases removed from V and 6 bases from J, the gap between germline ends came to 18 bases. This CDR3 has 15 amino acids. The CDR3 sequence is CASSSQEPTVDGYTF. The CDR3 nucleotides are TGTGCCAGCAGTTCACAGGAACCCACGGTCGATGGCTACACCTTC.

This chain joins TRBV3-1 (or the pseudogene TRBV3-2) and TRBJ2-2; D is tentatively TRBD1 or TRBD2 (5 bases each). Trimming cost V 4 bases and J 0 bases, with 9 bases left between them. Germline CDR1 LGHDT, CDR2 YNNKEL (reference sequence). The CDR3 runs 15 residues. The CDR3 spells CASSLGTTNTGELFF. For the CDR3, the DNA is TGTGCCAGCAGCCTAGGGACCACGAACACCGGGGAGCTGTTTTTT.

The chain recombines TRBV7-3 with TRBJ1-6, with D unclear. Trimming shortened V by 1 base and J by 11 bases, and 15 bases separated the two germline ends. From germline, CDR1 is SGHTA and CDR2 FQGTGA. This CDR3 contains 15 residues. The CDR3 DNA sequence: TGTGCCAGCAGCTTAAGCTCACGGACCGGTGCACCCCTCCACTTT. Protein: CASSLSSRTGAPLHF.

The chain has TRBV28 and TRBJ2-7, with TRBD2 matching 11 bases. Unmatched junction bases numbered 16, after V lost 3 bases and J lost 6 bases. Germline CDR1 reads MDHEN; CDR2 reads SYDVKM. This CDR3 region has 18 residues. CDR3 sequence: CASSFSGIELAGVLEQYF. CDR3 bases: TGTGCCAGCAGTTTTTCTGGGATAGAACTAGCGGGAGTCCTCGAGCAGTACTTC.

The J gene is TRBJ2-7, the V gene TRBV18; tentative D call: TRBD1 (6 bases). CDR1 KGHSH and CDR2 LQKENI come from the germline V gene. Trimming removed 5 bases at V and 0 bases at J, with 11 bases between. There are 14 residues in the CDR3. CDR3 in DNA: TGTGCCAGCTCAACGACAGGAACCTCCTACGAGCAGTACTTC. Encoded protein: CASSTTGTSYEQYF.

In DNA, the CDR3 is TGTGCCTGGAGTGTACCCGACACCCTCTCCTACAATGAGCAGTTCTTC. Translation: CAWSVPDTLSYNEQFF. The chain combines TRBV30 with TRBJ2-1; D is undetermined. The CDR3 totals 16 residues. Germline V gives CDR1 GTSNPN, CDR2 SVGIG (reference sequence). Trimming took off 0 bases at V and 0 bases at J, with 12 bases between the two ends.

This chain connects TRBV30 to TRBJ1-3; D gene unclear. The V gene's germline CDR1 is GTSNPN and CDR2 SVGIG (reference sequence). The length of the CDR3 is 13 residues. The germline V and J ends were trimmed by 4 bases and 3 bases, with 10 bases remaining between them. CDR3 in amino acids: CAWTSGYGNTIYF. The CDR3 DNA sequence: TGTGCCTGGACCTCGGGCTATGGAAACACCATATATTTT.

This clone came up once. This sequence joins TRBV14 and TRBJ1-4; 9 nucleotides line up with TRBD1. The CDR3 has 14 amino acids. CDR1 is SGHDN, CDR2 FVKESK, per germline. V shed 8 bases and J 6 bases; nucleotides not matched to a gene: 7. The CDR3 reads CASSRDRADEKLFF. CDR3 in DNA: TGTGCCAGCTCCCGGGACAGGGCGGATGAAAAACTGTTTTTT.

Judged by abundance, this clone is medium-sized. At one end, the junction sequence differs from germline, possibly due to a read error. J is TRBJ2-7 and V is TRBV6-2 or TRBV6-3; no clear D. The CDR3 has 12 amino acids. Germline CDR1 MNHEY, CDR2 SVGEGT. The CDR3 here is CAISIGHLEQYF. The CDR3 bases are TGTGCCATCAGTATTGGGCACCTCGAGCAGTACTTC.

This chain uses TRBV10-3 with TRBJ2-3; D is unclear. Per the germline V gene, CDR1 is ENHRY and CDR2 is SYGVKD. V was cut by 2 bases and J by 0 bases, with 9 bases left in between. The CDR3 totals 15 residues. CDR3 coding DNA: TGTGCCATCAGTGAGGGGATTACTAGCACAGATACGCAGTATTTT. Translation: CAISEGITSTDTQYF.

The chain combines TRBV2 with TRBJ2-3, with TRBD2 identical over 8 bases. After removal of 5 bases from V and 2 bases from J, the junction contained 3 bases not matched to a gene. Germline CDR1 reads SNHLY; CDR2 reads FYNNEI. This CDR3 contains 14 residues. The CDR3 DNA reads TGTGCCAGCAGTTGGACTAGCATCACAGATACGCAGTATTTT. Its translation is CASSWTSITDTQYF.

This clone came up a few times. This chain connects TRBV3-1 (or the pseudogene TRBV3-2) to TRBJ1-1, with 7 bases lining up with TRBD1. The CDR3 totals 13 residues. The ends lost 6 bases at V and 3 bases at J; junction bases unmatched: 4. The germline gives CDR1 LGHDT, CDR2 YNNKEL (reference sequence). As DNA, the CDR3 is TGTGCCAGCAGACAGGGGAGGGACACTGAAGCTTTCTTT. It codes for CASRQGRDTEAFF.

The CDR3: CASSPGQGGSPLHF. The CDR3, as DNA: TGCGCCAGCAGTCCGGGACAGGGCGGATCACCCCTCCACTTT. The rearrangement uses TRBV5-1 and TRBJ1-6; 9 bases agree with TRBD1. Germline V CDR1 and CDR2: SGHRS, YFSETQ. The J segment lost 10 bases and the V segment lost 5 bases, leaving 7 bases of the junction unmatched. The length of the CDR3 is 14 residues.

This clone has just one count. This chain uses TRBV9 with TRBJ1-1; D gene ambiguous. Trimming took 0 bases from V and 1 from J, leaving 7 bases between them. Germline V CDR1 and CDR2: SGDLS, YYNGEE. The CDR3 runs to 14 residues. The chain's CDR3 is CASSVVAANTEAFF. The CDR3 nucleotides read TGTGCCAGCAGCGTAGTGGCAGCGAACACTGAAGCTTTCTTT.

This chain joins TRBV27 and TRBJ2-2, with TRBD1 matching over 7 bases. This CDR3 has 16 amino acids. CDR1 MNHEY and CDR2 SMNVEV come from the germline V gene (reference sequence). After removal of 2 bases from V and 8 bases from J, the junction contained 11 bases not matched to a gene. CDR3 sequence (DNA): TGTGCCAGCAGTTTAAGACAGGGCTTGTGGGTTGGGGAGCTGTTTTTT. Residues: CASSLRQGLWVGELFF.

The chain is built from TRBV6-5 and TRBJ1-2; D ambiguous. Trimming shortened V by 5 bases and J by 7 bases, and 20 bases separated the two germline ends. Germline V gene sequence: CDR1 MNHEY, CDR2 SVGAGI. The CDR3 length is 15 residues. The CDR3, as DNA: TGTGCCAGCAGTCACTTGGCAATTGAGGGCGGTGGCTACACCTTC. Amino acids: CASSHLAIEGGGYTF.

CDR3 DNA sequence: TGTGCCACCAGTGACGACCGGACAGGGACCACTGAAGCTTTCTTT. Its protein product is CATSDDRTGTTEAFF. The chain links TRBV24-1 to TRBJ1-1; TRBD1 agrees at 8 bases. The V gene end was trimmed by 4 bases and the J gene end by 4 bases; junction bases not matched to a gene: 7. The CDR3 runs to 15 residues. CDR1 KGHDR and CDR2 SFDVKD come from the germline V gene.

This chain links TRBV2 with TRBJ2-1, with TRBD2 matching 9 bases. Germline V gives CDR1 SNHLY, CDR2 FYNNEI. CDR3 size: 12 residues. Trimming took 8 bases from V and 15 from J; bases not matched to a gene: 11. The CDR3 DNA sequence: TGTGCCAGCTCCCCGCGGACTAGCGCTCTGTTCTTC. Translating gives CASSPRTSALFF.

The rearrangement uses TRBV7-6 and TRBJ2-2; no reliable D call. CDR1 and CDR2 from the germline V gene are SGHVS and FNYEAQ. The CDR3 runs 15 residues. Trimming stripped 2 bases from V and 2 bases from J, with 9 bases between. CDR3 DNA sequence: TGTGCCAGCAGCTTATTCTTCACTAACACCGGGGAGCTGTTTTTT. As protein: CASSLFFTNTGELFF.

This clone has a single count. The genes are TRBV19 and TRBJ2-2; D ambiguous. The germline CDR1 and CDR2 sequences are LNHDA and SQIVND (reference sequence). Trimming took 7 bases from V and 4 from J, leaving 16 bases between them. This CDR3 spans 15 amino acids. The CDR3 region is CASTLFPQLTGELFF. The CDR3 nucleotides are TGTGCCAGTACTTTGTTCCCTCAACTCACCGGGGAGCTGTTTTTT.

The rearrangement links TRBV6-5 to TRBJ2-7; D remains unclear. Trimming pared 6 bases from V and 2 bases from J, leaving 8 bases between. Looked up from germline, CDR1 is MNHEY and CDR2 is SVGAGI. The CDR3 length is 12 residues. Here the CDR3 reads CASRDETYEQYF. The DNA for the CDR3 is TGTGCCAGCAGGGACGAGACCTACGAGCAGTACTTC.